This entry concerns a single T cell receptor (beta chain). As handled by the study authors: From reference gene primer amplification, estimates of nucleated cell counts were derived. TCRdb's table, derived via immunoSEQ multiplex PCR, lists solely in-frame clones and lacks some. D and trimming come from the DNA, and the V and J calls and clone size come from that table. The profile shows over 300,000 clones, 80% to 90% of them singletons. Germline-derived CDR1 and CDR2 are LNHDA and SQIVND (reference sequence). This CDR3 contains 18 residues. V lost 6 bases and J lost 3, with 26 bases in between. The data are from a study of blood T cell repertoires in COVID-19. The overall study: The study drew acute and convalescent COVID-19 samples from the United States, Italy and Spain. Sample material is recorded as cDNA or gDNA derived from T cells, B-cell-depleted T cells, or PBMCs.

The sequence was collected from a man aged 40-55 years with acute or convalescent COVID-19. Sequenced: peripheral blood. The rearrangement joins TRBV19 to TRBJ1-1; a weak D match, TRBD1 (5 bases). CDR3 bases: TGTGCCAGTAGCCCCATGGGCCCCGGCGCGGGGACCTACACTGAAGCTTTCTTT. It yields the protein CASSPMGPGAGTYTEAFF.